The 27 T cell receptor beta chains in this list originate from one sample, sequenced in a study of cytomegalovirus exposure and HLA in healthy donors. It was with 60 Vbeta and 13 Jbeta primers that the PCR ran. Libraries were prepared by immunoSEQ multiplex PCR; TCRdb keeps only in-frame clonotypes and omits some of them. This table holds over 70,000 clones, around four fifths found once. The sequenced material came from PBMCs. The source of these receptors is a man aged 45-60 years in good health and CMV-seropositive.

The genes are TRBV7-2 and TRBJ2-7; 11 nucleotides align to TRBD2. Trimming took 0 bases from V and 3 from J; bases not matched to a gene: 4. Germline CDR1 is SGHTA and CDR2 is FQGNSA. The CDR3 consists of 16 residues. CDR3 sequence reads: CASSLAGTSGFYEQYF. The CDR3 DNA follows: TGTGCCAGCAGCTTAGCAGGGACTAGCGGTTTCTACGAGCAGTACTTC.

This clone was observed a single time. The chain employs TRBV20-1 and TRBJ2-1, with 8 positions matching TRBD2. CDR1 is DFQATT and CDR2 is SNEGSKA in the germline V gene (reference sequence). There are 10 residues in the CDR3. J gave up 12 bases and V 3 bases, and 1 base lay outside the gene matches. In nucleotides, the CDR3 is TGCAGTGCTAGCGCGGGGGGGCAGTTCTTC. Translation gives CSASAGGQFF.

A few counts support this clone. The rearrangement joins TRBV6-6 to TRBJ2-5; 12 bases are a match to TRBD2. Germline-derived CDR1 and CDR2 are MNHNY and SVGAGI (reference sequence). V was clipped by 6 bases and J by 2 bases; unmatched bases: 4. The CDR3 sequence is 15 residues long. The CDR3 here is CASSKGLAGQETQYF. The CDR3 DNA reads TGTGCCAGCAGCAAGGGACTAGCGGGTCAAGAGACCCAGTACTTC.

J is TRBJ2-5 and V is TRBV4-1, with D unresolved. Germline V lookup: CDR1 MGHRA, CDR2 YSYEKL. This CDR3 is 17 amino acids long. V lost 0 bases and J lost 1, with 15 bases in between. The CDR3 DNA follows: TGCGCCAGCAGCCAAGATCTCCCCCTCCGCGGCCAAGAGACCCAGTACTTC. Translating it yields CASSQDLPLRGQETQYF.

The chain is built from TRBV20-1 and TRBJ2-2; no reliable D call. The CDR3 is made up of 11 amino acids. V was trimmed by 6 bases and J by 6 bases, leaving 8 bases between them. Looked up from germline, CDR1 is DFQATT and CDR2 is SNEGSKA (reference sequence). CDR3 DNA: TGCAGTGCCGGTAGAGCCGGGGAGCTGTTTTTT. Its protein is CSAGRAGELFF.

V is TRBV7-9 and J is TRBJ2-4; TRBD2 aligns across 13 bases. The CDR3 consists of 17 residues. Germline CDR1 reads SEHNR; CDR2 reads FQNEAQ (reference sequence). The junction had 6 bases not matched to a gene; V was cut back by 1 base and J by 6 bases. CDR3 DNA sequence: TGTGCCAGCAGCTTAGGCACTAGCGGGAGGGCGGGAAACATTCAGTACTTC. This codes for CASSLGTSGRAGNIQYF.

J is TRBJ2-7 and V is TRBV7-6; 8 bases align to TRBD2. Germline CDR1 reads SGHVS; CDR2 reads FNYEAQ. CDR3 length equals 19 residues. Trimming cost V 2 bases and J 2 bases; bases outside gene matches: 17. The CDR3 sequence: CASSLYGGGRTGRTYEQYF. In DNA form, the CDR3 reads TGTGCCAGCAGCTTATACGGCGGCGGGAGGACCGGGCGGACCTACGAGCAGTACTTC. Based on the CDR3 plus reference TRBV7-6 and TRBJ2-7, the full variable domain is GAGVSQSPRYKVTKRGQDVALRCDPISGHVSLYWYRQALGQGPEFLTYFNYEAQQDKSGLPNDRFSAERPEGSISTLTIQRTEQRDSAMYRCASSLYGGGRTGRTYEQYFGPGTRLTVT.

A few counts support this clone. J is TRBJ2-7 and V is TRBV11-2; 10 nucleotides line up with TRBD1. Trimming at V came to 5 bases and at J to 5 bases, leaving 9 bases not matched to a gene. Germline V gene sequence: CDR1 SGHAT, CDR2 FQNNGV. This CDR3 comprises 15 residues. The CDR3 sequence is CASSQSGQGINEQYF. The CDR3 nucleotides read TGTGCCAGCAGCCAATCGGGACAGGGGATTAACGAGCAGTACTTC.

The rearrangement uses TRBV6-1 and TRBJ2-5; 9 nucleotides agree with TRBD1. Germline values: CDR1 MNHNS, CDR2 SASEGT. This CDR3 region has 15 residues. J lost 2 bases, V lost 8 bases, and 9 bases had no gene match. The CDR3 DNA sequence: TGTGCCAGCGGCCGGGACAGGGAAGTTCAAGAGACCCAGTACTTC. This translates into CASGRDREVQETQYF.

The V and J genes are TRBV27 and TRBJ2-2; TRBD2 matches 9 bases. The CDR3 covers 15 residues. J lost 4 bases, V lost 4 bases, and 4 bases had no gene match. Germline lookup yields CDR1 MNHEY and CDR2 SMNVEV (reference sequence). CDR3 in DNA: TGTGCCAGCAGTTCCAGCGGGGGGTTCACCGGGGAGCTGTTTTTT. Its translation: CASSSSGGFTGELFF.

This chain uses TRBV5-1 with TRBJ2-1; 9 bases are shared with TRBD1. The trim removed 0 bases at V and 5 bases at J, leaving 9 bases unmatched. CDR3 length equals 17 residues. Per the germline V gene, CDR1 is SGHRS and CDR2 is YFSETQ. The CDR3 DNA reads TGCGCCAGCAGCTTGGACAGGGGGCTTCCGTCGGACAATGAGCAGTTCTTC. This gives the protein CASSLDRGLPSDNEQFF.

In DNA form, the CDR3 reads TGTGCCAGCGCGGCGGGCCTTTACGAGCAGTACTTC. Protein: CASAAGLYEQYF. This chain joins TRBV14 and TRBJ2-7; tentatively, D is TRBD2 (5 bases). V lost 8 bases to trimming and J lost 4 bases, with 12 bases between them. Germline CDR1 SGHDN, CDR2 FVKESK. The CDR3 totals 12 residues.

The genes are TRBV9 and TRBJ2-5; D unresolved. Trimming removed 0 bases at V and 4 bases at J, with 10 bases between. From germline, CDR1 is SGDLS and CDR2 YYNGEE. The CDR3 has 14 amino acids. CDR3 residues: CASSVGLRGETQYF. The CDR3 DNA sequence: TGTGCCAGCAGCGTAGGACTGCGAGGAGAGACCCAGTACTTC.

V is TRBV10-3 and J is TRBJ2-2, with 9 bases matching TRBD2. The V gene end was trimmed by 10 bases and the J gene end by 6 bases; junction bases not matched to a gene: 6. CDR3 size: 13 residues. CDR1 is ENHRY and CDR2 is SYGVKD in the germline V gene. DNA for the CDR3: TGTGCCACCCGGGAGCGGGAGGCCGGGGAGCTGTTTTTT. Translating gives CATREREAGELFF.

The rearrangement joins TRBV30 to TRBJ2-1; 8 nucleotides match TRBD2. Looked up from germline, CDR1 is GTSNPN and CDR2 is SVGIG (reference sequence). The CDR3 runs 14 residues. Trimming at V came to 7 bases and at J to 4 bases, leaving 9 bases not matched to a gene. The CDR3 DNA follows: TGTGCCTCGAGCGGGAGAGTTTTGTACAATGAGCAGTTCTTC. This gives the protein CASSGRVLYNEQFF.

This rearrangement joins TRBV11-3 to TRBJ2-7; TRBD1 agrees at 8 bases. Germline loops: CDR1 SGHNT, CDR2 YENEEA. The CDR3 has 14 amino acids. J gave up 3 bases and V 6 bases, and 7 bases lay outside the gene matches. The CDR3 region is CASSSGQGSYEQYF. CDR3 DNA: TGTGCCAGCAGTTCCGGACAGGGAAGCTACGAGCAGTACTTC.

V is TRBV19 and J is TRBJ2-7; tentatively, D is TRBD1 (6 bases). Germline V gene sequence: CDR1 LNHDA, CDR2 SQIVND (reference sequence). The CDR3 is made up of 13 amino acids. Trimming took 5 bases from V and 3 from J, leaving 11 bases between them. CDR3 coding DNA: TGTGCCAGTAGTCAGGGGCGGAACTACGAGCAGTACTTC. Protein sequence: CASSQGRNYEQYF.

In its sample, this clone was seen a few times. V and J are TRBV13 and TRBJ2-7; 9 positions match TRBD1. The CDR3 totals 14 residues. The germline CDR1 and CDR2 sequences are PRHDT and FYEKMQ (reference sequence). J gave up 3 bases and V 1 base, and 1 base lay outside the gene matches. The CDR3 DNA reads as TGTGCCAGCAGCTTAGACAGGGGGCGCTACGAGCAGTACTTC. Protein sequence: CASSLDRGRYEQYF.

For this clone: Compared with germline, one end of the junction differs, possibly owing to a read error. This chain uses TRBV7-9 with TRBJ2-5, with a tentative D call TRBD2 (5 bases). The CDR3 length is 15 residues. Germline CDR1 and CDR2: SEHNR and FQNEAQ (reference sequence). Here the CDR3 DNA reads TGTTCCAGCAGCTTGCATAGACTGAGGGAAGAGACCCAGTACTTC. Translating gives CSSSLHRLREETQYF.

This rearrangement joins TRBV5-1 to TRBJ2-2, with unresolved D. Trimming pared 7 bases from V and 5 bases from J, leaving 12 bases between. The CDR3 spans 13 residues. Germline values: CDR1 SGHRS, CDR2 YFSETQ. Here the CDR3 reads CASRLEQTGELFF. CDR3 DNA sequence: TGCGCCAGCCGACTGGAGCAAACCGGGGAGCTGTTTTTT. The full variable domain, completed using reference TRBV5-1 and TRBJ2-2, is KAGVTQTPRYLIKTRGQQVTLSCSPISGHRSVSWYQQTPGQGLQFLFEYFSETQRNKGNFPGRFSGRQFSNSRSEMNVSTLELGDSALYLCASRLEQTGELFFGEGSRLTVL.

This clone has more than one count but fewer than ten. The chain uses TRBV4-1 and TRBJ2-7; 8 bases agree with TRBD2. Germline trimming cut 4 bases from V and 3 bases from J; bases unmatched to any gene: 8. This CDR3 has 15 amino acids. Germline V gene data show CDR1 as MGHRA and CDR2 as YSYEKL. This CDR3 is CASSPSGGGSYEQYF. The CDR3 nucleotides are TGCGCCAGCAGCCCCTCGGGAGGGGGAAGCTACGAGCAGTACTTC.

The rearrangement links TRBV28 to TRBJ2-2, with D perhaps matching TRBD2 (5 bases). The ends were cut back, 9 bases at V and 2 bases at J, with 10 bases in the middle. The CDR3 sequence is 13 residues long. In germline, CDR1 is MDHEN, CDR2 SYDVKM. The CDR3 DNA is TGTGCCAGTCAAAGCGGAAACACCGGGGAGCTGTTTTTT. This translates into CASQSGNTGELFF.

This clone was counted a few times. In nucleotides, the CDR3 is TGTGCCAGCAGCGTATTAGGGGGATCTAGCACAGATACGCAGTATTTT. Translated, it gives CASSVLGGSSTDTQYF. The chain recombines TRBV9 with TRBJ2-3; TRBD1 might be the D (6 bases). V was cut by 1 base and J by 0 bases, with 12 bases left in between. This CDR3 has 16 residues. CDR1 is SGDLS, CDR2 YYNGEE, per germline.

This clone occurred once. The chain carries TRBV19 and TRBJ1-3; D gene uncertain. Looked up from germline, CDR1 is LNHDA and CDR2 is SQIVND (reference sequence). V was cut by 3 bases and J by 2 bases, with 14 bases left in between. This CDR3 has 16 amino acids. CDR3 sequence: CASSIFLGFTGNTIYF. The CDR3 DNA is TGTGCCAGTAGTATTTTTCTAGGTTTTACTGGAAACACCATATATTTT. Using reference TRBV19 and TRBJ1-3 for the parts outside the CDR3, the full variable domain is DGGITQSPKYLFRKEGQNVTLSCEQNLNHDAMYWYRQDPGQGLRLIYYSQIVNDFQKGDIAEGYSVSREKKESFPLTVTSAQKNPTAFYLCASSIFLGFTGNTIYFGEGSWLTVV.

The chain couples TRBV7-9 to TRBJ2-5; TRBD1 matches 12 bases. Germline lookup yields CDR1 SEHNR and CDR2 FQNEAQ (reference sequence). The CDR3 is made up of 15 amino acids. V shed 4 bases, J shed 5 bases, and the junction held 5 bases outside the gene matches. CDR3 coding DNA: TGTGCCAGCAGCTCCGGGACAGGGGGCTTGGAGACCCAGTACTTC. It encodes CASSSGTGGLETQYF.

The chain carries TRBV11-3 and TRBJ2-7; TRBD2 matches 7 bases. CDR3 length: 15 residues. J lost 3 bases, V lost 6 bases, and 11 bases had no gene match. Per germline, CDR1 SGHNT and CDR2 YENEEA. CDR3 DNA sequence: TGTGCCAGCAGTGCCAACCCTAGCGGATTCTACGAGCAGTACTTC. It translates to CASSANPSGFYEQYF.

The table lists this clone with a count of one. This chain links TRBV7-9 with TRBJ2-1, with TRBD2 matching over 10 bases. Germline V gene lookup returns CDR1 SEHNR and CDR2 FQNEAQ (reference sequence). This CDR3 is 15 amino acids long. Losses at the gene ends were 2 bases for V and 8 bases for J; bases not matched to a gene: 6. The CDR3 protein is CASSLSSGRGYEQFF. The DNA for the CDR3 is TGTGCCAGCAGCTTATCCAGCGGGAGGGGTTATGAGCAGTTCTTC.